The 28 T cell receptor beta chains reported below all come from one sample, sequenced in a study of T cells in narcolepsy. TCRdb's table, derived via immunoSEQ multiplex PCR, lists solely in-frame clones and lacks some. The repertoire includes around 30,000 clones, about 80% of them detected once, and roughly 0.99% sits in the top ten. The sample comprised CD45RA- memory CD4+ T cells from PBMCs. These receptors were obtained from a human donor with narcolepsy.

CDR3 region: CASSQDLTGSEAFF. The CDR3, as DNA: TGTGCCAGCAGCCAAGATTTGACAGGGAGTGAAGCTTTCTTT. The chain couples TRBV14 to TRBJ1-1, with 7 bases fitting TRBD1. The CDR3 is 14 residues long. V lost 0 bases, J lost 7 bases, and 5 bases stayed unmatched. Germline lookup yields CDR1 SGHDN and CDR2 FVKESK.

The genes are TRBV19 and TRBJ2-2; D not certain. There are 19 residues in the CDR3. Per germline, CDR1 LNHDA and CDR2 SQIVND (reference sequence). V was clipped by 1 base and J by 0 bases, with 18 bases between them. The DNA for the CDR3 is TGTGCCAGTAGTATAGTCTTTTGGGGATCCGACCCGAACACCGGGGAGCTGTTTTTT. It codes for CASSIVFWGSDPNTGELFF.

The chain couples TRBV4-1 to TRBJ1-2; D ambiguous. CDR1 is MGHRA, CDR2 YSYEKL, per germline. This CDR3 has 13 amino acids. Trimming removed 4 bases from V and 2 bases from J, with 8 bases in between. As DNA, the CDR3 is TGCGCCAGCAGCCTGGACGGAAACTATGGCTACACCTTC. Its translation: CASSLDGNYGYTF.

The chain recombines TRBV13 with TRBJ2-2; TRBD1 is a possible D gene (6 bases). The CDR3 spans 16 residues. Germline V gene sequence: CDR1 PRHDT, CDR2 FYEKMQ (reference sequence). Trimming left V 5 bases short and J 5 bases short, with 18 bases between. The CDR3 protein is CASSPFGQLGTGELFF. DNA for the CDR3: TGTGCCAGCAGCCCATTTGGACAGCTTGGAACCGGGGAGCTGTTTTTT. The variable domain in full, completed from reference TRBV13 and TRBJ2-2, reads AAGVIQSPRHLIKEKRETATLKCYPIPRHDTVYWYQQGPGQDPQFLISFYEKMQSDKGSIPDRFSAQQFSDYHSELNMSSLELGDSALYFCASSPFGQLGTGELFFGEGSRLTVL.

In DNA, the CDR3 is TGTGCCAGCAGCTGGAGGGGGACATTTAACACCGGGGAGCTGTTTTTT. Encoded protein: CASSWRGTFNTGELFF. V is TRBV5-6 and J is TRBJ2-2; D is tentatively TRBD1 or TRBD2 (6 bases each). V was cut by 3 bases and J by 2 bases, with 14 bases left in between. This CDR3 has 16 amino acids. From germline, CDR1 is SGHDT and CDR2 YYEEEE.

The chain uses TRBV15 and TRBJ2-1; D is unclear. CDR1 is LNHNV, CDR2 YYDKDF, per germline (reference sequence). The CDR3 is 14 amino acids. Trimming left V 7 bases short and J 4 bases short, with 14 bases between. CDR3 sequence reads: CATIENVGYNEQFF. In DNA form, the CDR3 reads TGTGCCACCATTGAAAATGTAGGGTACAATGAGCAGTTCTTC.

The V gene is TRBV7-2, the J gene TRBJ2-7; D not resolved. The ends were cut back, 0 bases at V and 3 bases at J, with 12 bases in the middle. Looked up from germline, CDR1 is SGHTA and CDR2 is FQGNSA. The CDR3 is made up of 15 amino acids. CDR3 DNA: TGTGCCAGCAGCTTAGCCGGGTCAGATGGCTACGAGCAGTACTTC. Protein product: CASSLAGSDGYEQYF.

This rearrangement joins TRBV5-6 to TRBJ2-1; TRBD2 matches 9 bases. Trimming took 6 bases from V and 6 from J; bases not matched to a gene: 13. The CDR3 length is 16 residues. CDR1 is SGHDT and CDR2 is YYEEEE in the germline V gene. The CDR3 sequence is CASTQWGLAGVNEQFF. The CDR3, as DNA: TGTGCCAGCACTCAATGGGGACTAGCAGGAGTCAATGAGCAGTTCTTC.

J is TRBJ1-4 and V is TRBV6-5; D is unresolved. Germline CDR1 MNHEY, CDR2 SVGAGI. CDR3 length: 14 residues. V was clipped by 6 bases and J by 6 bases, with 14 bases between them. CDR3 loop: CASSPRGPDEKLFF. The DNA of the CDR3 is TGTGCCAGCAGCCCTCGTGGGCCGGATGAAAAACTGTTTTTT.

The chain is built from TRBV19 and TRBJ2-1, with 7 bases lining up with TRBD1. This CDR3 region has 15 residues. Germline trimming cut 6 bases from V and 6 bases from J; bases unmatched to any gene: 11. The germline CDR1 and CDR2 sequences are LNHDA and SQIVND (reference sequence). CDR3 sequence reads: CASSPGQNSLNEQFF. CDR3 bases: TGTGCCAGTAGCCCGGGACAGAACTCGCTCAATGAGCAGTTCTTC.

The gene calls are TRBV7-9 and TRBJ1-4, with a weak D call TRBD1 (5 bases). Per the germline V gene, CDR1 is SEHNR and CDR2 is FQNEAQ (reference sequence). The CDR3 sequence is 14 residues long. The V and J ends lost 1 base and 5 bases respectively, with 8 bases between them. The CDR3 coding sequence is TGTGCCAGCAGCTTAGGGCAGGGAAATGAAAAACTGTTTTTT. Its protein product is CASSLGQGNEKLFF.

The rearrangement uses TRBV2 and TRBJ1-1; D perhaps matches TRBD1 (6 bases). The CDR3 is 13 amino acids. The germline V and J ends were trimmed by 9 bases and 3 bases, with 14 bases remaining between them. Germline CDR1 is SNHLY and CDR2 is FYNNEI. Here the CDR3 DNA reads TGTGCCAGTAGTCGGGAGGGGGACACTGAAGCTTTCTTT. Its protein is CASSREGDTEAFF.

This chain connects TRBV28 to TRBJ1-1, with 10 bases aligning to TRBD1. Germline V CDR1 and CDR2: MDHEN, SYDVKM. The CDR3 is 14 residues long. Losses at the gene ends were 4 bases for V and 7 bases for J; bases not matched to a gene: 6. The CDR3 sequence is CASSSGQGIVEAFF. The CDR3 nucleotides are TGTGCCAGCAGTTCGGGACAGGGGATTGTTGAAGCTTTCTTT.

Judged by abundance, this clone is medium-sized. V usage is TRBV4-3 and J usage is TRBJ2-7; 8 nucleotides match TRBD1. V trimming: 0 bases; J trimming: 2 bases; junction bases outside the gene matches: 3. This CDR3 is 15 amino acids long. Germline V gives CDR1 LGHNA, CDR2 YSLEER. CDR3 in amino acids: CASSQEDRGPYEQYF. The CDR3, as DNA: TGCGCCAGCAGCCAAGAAGACAGGGGCCCCTACGAGCAGTACTTC.

This chain uses TRBV27 with TRBJ1-4; D remains ambiguous. The CDR3 extends over 15 amino acids. With 0 bases removed from V and 1 base from J, the gap between germline ends came to 6 bases. Germline V gives CDR1 MNHEY, CDR2 SMNVEV (reference sequence). The CDR3 here is CASSLSIVTNEKLFF. The CDR3 nucleotides read TGTGCCAGCAGTTTATCGATAGTAACTAATGAAAAACTGTTTTTT.

This chain uses TRBV9 with TRBJ2-1; the match to TRBD2 covers 10 bases. V lost 4 bases, J lost 7 bases, and 11 bases stayed unmatched. Germline loops: CDR1 SGDLS, CDR2 YYNGEE. CDR3 size: 16 residues. CDR3 protein: CASSPGLADDLNEQFF. DNA for the CDR3: TGTGCCAGCAGCCCAGGACTAGCGGATGACCTTAATGAGCAGTTCTTC.

This clone was seen just once. The chain is built from TRBV6-1 and TRBJ1-2; D is uncertain. V gave up 2 bases and J gave up 4 bases, with 14 bases separating them. Per the germline V gene, CDR1 is MNHNS and CDR2 is SASEGT. The CDR3 is made up of 15 amino acids. Here the CDR3 DNA reads TGTGCCAGCAGTGAAAGGATGGGCAGCTCCTATGGCTACACCTTC. It codes for CASSERMGSSYGYTF.

V and J are TRBV28 and TRBJ1-1; D remains ambiguous. The V gene lost 6 bases and the J gene lost 1 base, with 12 bases spanning the gap. CDR1 and CDR2 from the germline V gene are MDHEN and SYDVKM. The length of the CDR3 is 14 residues. The CDR3 DNA sequence: TGTGCCAGCAGCGAAGCCAAGCCGAACACTGAAGCTTTCTTT. Protein product: CASSEAKPNTEAFF.

This chain connects TRBV10-3 to TRBJ2-1, with D tentatively TRBD1 or TRBD2 (5 bases each). From germline, CDR1 is ENHRY and CDR2 SYGVKD. The V gene lost 7 bases and the J gene lost 8 bases, with 21 bases spanning the gap. The CDR3 consists of 15 residues. CDR3 amino acids: CAITNPGQGSYEQFF. CDR3 coding DNA: TGTGCCATCACCAACCCGGGGCAGGGTAGCTATGAGCAGTTCTTC.

The chain employs TRBV7-2 and TRBJ2-7, with D tentatively TRBD1 or TRBD2 (5 bases each). Germline assignment: CDR1 SGHTA and CDR2 FQGNSA. There are 14 residues in the CDR3. Trimming removed 5 bases from V and 6 bases from J, with 17 bases in between. Written as DNA, the CDR3 is TGTACCAGCAGCCTAGAGGGCAGGGTCGCCGAGCAGTACTTC. Its protein product is CTSSLEGRVAEQYF.

In regard to this clone: In the same sample, other DNA sequences code for this CDR3. V gene TRBV19 combines with J gene TRBJ2-2, with D unclear. Germline loops: CDR1 LNHDA, CDR2 SQIVND (reference sequence). The CDR3 spans 12 residues. The V gene lost 1 base and the J gene lost 6 bases, with 3 bases spanning the gap. CDR3 residues: CASSIVAGELFF. CDR3 DNA: TGTGCCAGTAGTATAGTTGCCGGGGAGCTGTTTTTT.

The V call is TRBV2, the J call TRBJ2-5, with TRBD2 identical over 9 bases. Germline V gene data show CDR1 as SNHLY and CDR2 as FYNNEI. The trim removed 1 base at V and 7 bases at J, leaving 7 bases unmatched. The CDR3 runs to 15 residues. CDR3 region: CASSEEGTSWVTQYF. In nucleotides, the CDR3 is TGTGCCAGCAGTGAAGAGGGGACTAGCTGGGTGACCCAGTACTTC. The whole variable domain, remainder taken from reference TRBV2 and TRBJ2-5, is EPEVTQTPSHQVTQMGQEVILRCVPISNHLYFYWYRQILGQKVEFLVSFYNNEISEKSEIFDDQFSVERPDGSNFTLKIRSTKLEDSAMYFCASSEEGTSWVTQYFGPGTRLLVL.

CDR3 in amino acids: CASAAEETQYF. The CDR3 DNA reads TGTGCCAGCGCGGCGGAAGAGACCCAGTACTTC. V and J are TRBV18 and TRBJ2-5; D not resolved. Trimming removed 8 bases at V and 3 bases at J, with 7 bases between. Germline V CDR1 and CDR2: KGHSH, LQKENI. This CDR3 contains 11 residues.

The V call is TRBV11-2, the J call TRBJ2-1, with D maybe TRBD1 (5 bases). Trimming removed 3 bases from V and 4 bases from J, with 13 bases in between. The CDR3 sequence is 15 residues long. The germline CDR1 and CDR2 sequences are SGHAT and FQNNGV. This chain's CDR3 is CASSFHLTAYNEQFF. The CDR3 region has the DNA TGTGCCAGCAGCTTTCATCTGACAGCATACAATGAGCAGTTCTTC.

This chain joins TRBV7-2 and TRBJ2-3; no clear D gene. Germline V gives CDR1 SGHTA, CDR2 FQGNSA. V gave up 6 bases and J gave up 2 bases, with 9 bases separating them. The CDR3 consists of 13 residues. The CDR3 is CASREGNTDTQYF. CDR3 coding DNA: TGTGCCAGCAGGGAAGGCAACACAGATACGCAGTATTTT.

V is TRBV9 and J is TRBJ1-5; TRBD1 might be the D (5 bases). V lost 7 bases, J lost 0 bases, and 20 bases lay in between. The CDR3 has 17 amino acids. The V gene's germline CDR1 is SGDLS and CDR2 YYNGEE. The CDR3 bases are TGTGCCAGCCCACCAGGGAAGACGGAGGATAGCAATCAGCCCCAGCATTTT. Encoded protein: CASPPGKTEDSNQPQHF.

There are a few counts of this clone. The chain's CDR3 is CASSQDQGFGYTF. The CDR3 DNA sequence: TGCGCCAGCAGCCAAGATCAGGGGTTCGGCTACACCTTC. This chain joins TRBV4-3 and TRBJ1-2; D is perhaps TRBD1 (6 bases). Trimming left V 0 bases short and J 8 bases short, with 10 bases between. This CDR3 has 13 residues. From germline, CDR1 is LGHNA and CDR2 YSLEER.

This clone was counted once. The chain uses TRBV6-6 and TRBJ1-2, with a possible D match to TRBD1 (6 bases). CDR1 is MNHNY and CDR2 is SVGAGI in the germline V gene (reference sequence). This CDR3 contains 15 residues. Trimming left V 6 bases short and J 0 bases short, with 14 bases between. CDR3 in amino acids: CASSSGTMTNYGYTF. The CDR3 region has the DNA TGTGCCAGCAGCTCTGGGACAATGACTAACTATGGCTACACCTTC.